A selection of T cell receptor beta chains follows, all from one sample in a study of regulatory T cells in long-lasting Graves disease. TCRdb fed the multiplex PCR reads into MiXCR, producing one record per CDR3 protein. The data show under 300,000 distinct CDR3 sequences, around 16% seen once. The input for sequencing was peripheral blood mononuclear cells (PBMCs), taken at new diagnosis, from a patient treated with antithyroid drugs. These receptors came from a female donor with Graves disease. Both conserved end residues are part of each CDR3. The D gene is left open where the match is weak. Rows give clone size only sometimes, using once, few, many, or a class for an expanded clone.

d_call: TRBD2; j_call: TRBJ2-3; clone_size: many; v_call: TRBV20-1; cdr3_nt: TGCAGTGCTAGGGAAATTAGCGGGGGTGCGCAGTATTTT; cdr3_aa: CSAREISGGAQYF
d_call: .; j_call: TRBJ2-2; clone_size: many; v_call: TRBV7-2; cdr3_nt: TGTGCCAGCAGCTTCAGGCGGGGCGTGGGCACCGGGGAGCTGTTTTTT; cdr3_aa: CASSFRRGVGTGELFF
d_call: TRBD1; j_call: TRBJ2-1; clone_size: many; v_call: TRBV7-8; cdr3_nt: TGTGCCAGCAGCATAAGACAGGGGGCATTCTCAGCGAATGAGCAGTTCTTC; cdr3_aa: CASSIRQGAFSANEQFF
d_call: TRBD2; j_call: TRBJ2-1; clone_size: .; v_call: TRBV20-1; cdr3_nt: TGCAGTGCTAGAGCGGGAGCGGGAACCTACAATGAGCAGTTCTTC; cdr3_aa: CSARAGAGTYNEQFF
d_call: .; j_call: TRBJ1-4; clone_size: .; v_call: TRBV7-9; cdr3_nt: TGTGCCAGCAGCTTAGGGGTCGATGAAAAACTGTTTTTT; cdr3_aa: CASSLGVDEKLFF
d_call: .; j_call: TRBJ1-1; clone_size: many; v_call: TRBV4-3; cdr3_nt: TGCGCCAGCAGCCAACAGGGGTATGTCACTGAAGCTTTCTTT; cdr3_aa: CASSQQGYVTEAFF
d_call: .; j_call: TRBJ2-1; clone_size: many; v_call: TRBV11-3; cdr3_nt: TGTGCCAGCAGCTTAGTACCCCCCGGATCCTACAATGAGCAGTTCTTC; cdr3_aa: CASSLVPPGSYNEQFF
d_call: .; j_call: TRBJ2-2; clone_size: many; v_call: TRBV28; cdr3_nt: TGTGCCAGCAGATCCGACAGGACGAACACCGGGGAGCTGTTTTTT; cdr3_aa: CASRSDRTNTGELFF
d_call: TRBD1; j_call: TRBJ2-1; clone_size: .; v_call: TRBV11-1; cdr3_nt: TGTGCCAGCAGCACCGGGACAGGGGGCGCGAGAAATGAGCAGTTCTTC; cdr3_aa: CASSTGTGGARNEQFF
d_call: .; j_call: TRBJ2-5; clone_size: many; v_call: TRBV11-3; cdr3_nt: TGTGCCAGCAGCTTAGTCGTCGGGGAGACCCAGTACTTC; cdr3_aa: CASSLVVGETQYF
d_call: TRBD1; j_call: TRBJ1-1; clone_size: .; v_call: TRBV28; cdr3_nt: TGTGCCAGCAGTTTGGAACCACAGGGGGCTAGCACTGAAGCTTTCTTT; cdr3_aa: CASSLEPQGASTEAFF
d_call: .; j_call: TRBJ2-3; clone_size: many; v_call: TRBV6-2/TRBV6-3; cdr3_nt: TGTGCCAGCAGTTATGGGGGAGGGGGCTCGGATACGCAGTATTTT; cdr3_aa: CASSYGGGGSDTQYF
d_call: .; j_call: TRBJ2-1; clone_size: many; v_call: TRBV9; cdr3_nt: TGTGCCAGCAGCGTAGGTATGCACCAGAGCTCCTACAATGAGCAGTTCTTC; cdr3_aa: CASSVGMHQSSYNEQFF
d_call: .; j_call: TRBJ1-2; clone_size: .; v_call: TRBV4-1; cdr3_nt: TGCGCCAGCAGCCAAGATTCAGGGTTAGGGGTGTCCTCCTATGGCTACACCTTC; cdr3_aa: CASSQDSGLGVSSYGYTF
d_call: .; j_call: TRBJ2-3; clone_size: few; v_call: TRBV5-6; cdr3_nt: TGTGCCAGCAGCTACAGGGTGGCCTCTGGCACAGATCCGCAGTATTTT; cdr3_aa: CASSYRVASGTDPQYF
d_call: .; j_call: TRBJ2-1; clone_size: many; v_call: TRBV20-1; cdr3_nt: TGCAGTGCTAGAGCTCCGCGGCTGCTAGGGGGCAATGAGCAGTTCTTC; cdr3_aa: CSARAPRLLGGNEQFF
d_call: .; j_call: TRBJ1-1; clone_size: many; v_call: TRBV19; cdr3_nt: TGTGCCAGTAGTCCCGACACTGAAGCTTTCTTT; cdr3_aa: CASSPDTEAFF
d_call: .; j_call: TRBJ1-6; clone_size: many; v_call: TRBV3-1; cdr3_nt: TGTGCCAGCAGCCAAGTTAATTCACCCCTCCACTTT; cdr3_aa: CASSQVNSPLHF
d_call: TRBD2; j_call: TRBJ2-2; clone_size: many; v_call: TRBV18; cdr3_nt: TGTGCCAGCTCACCGCGCCTAGCGGAGAACACCGGGGAGCTGTTTTTT; cdr3_aa: CASSPRLAENTGELFF
d_call: .; j_call: TRBJ2-2; clone_size: few; v_call: TRBV19; cdr3_nt: TGTGCCAGTAGGCGCCACACCGGGGAGCTGTTTTTT; cdr3_aa: CASRRHTGELFF
d_call: TRBD1; j_call: TRBJ2-7; clone_size: many; v_call: TRBV3-1; cdr3_nt: TGTGCCAGCAGACACAGGGGCGGCGAGCAGTACTTC; cdr3_aa: CASRHRGGEQYF
d_call: TRBD2; j_call: TRBJ2-5; clone_size: many; v_call: TRBV20-1; cdr3_nt: TGCAGTGCTAGAGACCTCACGGGACTAGCGGGAGCCGCACCCAAAGAAGAGACCCAGTACTTC; cdr3_aa: CSARDLTGLAGAAPKEETQYF
d_call: .; j_call: TRBJ2-7; clone_size: many; v_call: TRBV7-6; cdr3_nt: TGTGCCAGCAGCTCTGCTAGCGACGAGCAGTACTTC; cdr3_aa: CASSSASDEQYF
d_call: TRBD2; j_call: TRBJ2-5; clone_size: many; v_call: TRBV3-1; cdr3_nt: TGTGCCAGCAGCCAACTAGCGGGAGGTTTGAATGAAGTGGAGACCCAGTACTTC; cdr3_aa: CASSQLAGGLNEVETQYF
d_call: .; j_call: TRBJ1-2; clone_size: many; v_call: TRBV12-3/TRBV12-4; cdr3_nt: TGTGCCAGCAGCCCGGGGGGCAGGCGTGGCTACACCTTC; cdr3_aa: CASSPGGRRGYTF
d_call: .; j_call: TRBJ1-2; clone_size: .; v_call: TRBV2; cdr3_nt: TGTGCCAGCAGTGGACTTGGACGGGAGGGCGGCTACACCTTC; cdr3_aa: CASSGLGREGGYTF
d_call: .; j_call: TRBJ2-1; clone_size: .; v_call: TRBV20-1; cdr3_nt: TGCAGTGCTAGAGGACGGAGTTCCTACAATGAGCAGTTCTTC; cdr3_aa: CSARGRSSYNEQFF
d_call: TRBD1; j_call: TRBJ2-7; clone_size: many; v_call: TRBV5-5; cdr3_nt: TGTGCCAGCAGCTCGGACAGGGGCGCTGAGCAGTACTTC; cdr3_aa: CASSSDRGAEQYF
d_call: .; j_call: TRBJ2-5; clone_size: many; v_call: TRBV20-1; cdr3_nt: TGCAGTGCTTACCGAGGGGAGACCCAGTACTTC; cdr3_aa: CSAYRGETQYF
d_call: TRBD2; j_call: TRBJ2-7; clone_size: .; v_call: TRBV10-3; cdr3_nt: TGTGCCATCAGTGGGCTGACTAGCGGGAGGGCCGGGTACGAGCAGTACTTC; cdr3_aa: CAISGLTSGRAGYEQYF
d_call: .; j_call: TRBJ1-6; clone_size: many; v_call: TRBV3-1; cdr3_nt: TGTGCCAGCAGCCAAGACAGGGTGTATAATTCACCCCTCCACTTT; cdr3_aa: CASSQDRVYNSPLHF
d_call: TRBD1; j_call: TRBJ2-5; clone_size: many; v_call: TRBV7-8; cdr3_nt: TGTGCCAGCAGCCAGGGACAGCAAGAGACCCAGTACTTC; cdr3_aa: CASSQGQQETQYF
d_call: TRBD1; j_call: TRBJ1-1; clone_size: .; v_call: TRBV28; cdr3_nt: TGTGCCAGCAGTAACTCTCCAGGGGGCGCTGAAGCTTTCTTT; cdr3_aa: CASSNSPGGAEAFF
d_call: TRBD2; j_call: TRBJ2-1; clone_size: many; v_call: TRBV19; cdr3_nt: TGTGCCAGTAGTCCCAAGACCAGGACTAGCGGGAATGAGCAGTTCTTC; cdr3_aa: CASSPKTRTSGNEQFF
d_call: .; j_call: TRBJ1-2; clone_size: many; v_call: TRBV19; cdr3_nt: TGTGCCAGTAGTATTGGACAGAGAACACATGGCTACACCTTC; cdr3_aa: CASSIGQRTHGYTF
d_call: TRBD1; j_call: TRBJ1-1; clone_size: .; v_call: TRBV12-3/TRBV12-4; cdr3_nt: TGTGCCAGCAGACTGGGACAGGGTGGATTCTCTGAAGCTTTCTTT; cdr3_aa: CASRLGQGGFSEAFF
d_call: TRBD1; j_call: TRBJ2-7; clone_size: many; v_call: TRBV10-2; cdr3_nt: TGCGCCAGCAGTAGGACAGGGGGCTCCTACGAGCAGTACTTC; cdr3_aa: CASSRTGGSYEQYF
d_call: .; j_call: TRBJ2-1; clone_size: many; v_call: TRBV20-1; cdr3_nt: TGCAGTGCTAGAAGGTGGGATTCCTACAATGAGCAGTTCTTC; cdr3_aa: CSARRWDSYNEQFF
d_call: .; j_call: TRBJ2-7; clone_size: many; v_call: TRBV20-1; cdr3_nt: TGCAGTGCTACGGGGAGCGGAGAGTACGAGCAGTACTTC; cdr3_aa: CSATGSGEYEQYF
d_call: .; j_call: TRBJ2-1; clone_size: many; v_call: TRBV13; cdr3_nt: TGTGCCAGCAGAAGCGGAGCTATTGTTAATGAGCAGTTCTTC; cdr3_aa: CASRSGAIVNEQFF
d_call: .; j_call: TRBJ2-3; clone_size: many; v_call: TRBV7-7; cdr3_nt: TGTGCTAGCAGTCGGGGCGACCGGGATACGCAGTATTTT; cdr3_aa: CASSRGDRDTQYF